The 10 T cell receptor beta chains listed next were all sequenced from one sample in a study of cytomegalovirus exposure and HLA in healthy donors. A multiplex PCR was run with 60 Vbeta primers and 13 Jbeta primers. Libraries were prepared by immunoSEQ multiplex PCR; TCRdb keeps only in-frame clonotypes and omits some of them. The sample contains tens of thousands of clones, 80% of which appear only once. Sequencing used PBMCs. The receptors originated from a woman aged 40 to 50 in good health and CMV-seronegative.

V is TRBV4-3 and J is TRBJ2-1, with D perhaps TRBD2 (6 bases). The ends were cut back, 1 base at V and 10 bases at J, with 23 bases in the middle. Germline loops: CDR1 LGHNA, CDR2 YSLEER. CDR3 length: 17 residues. CDR3 residues: CASSQGVSNRGLQEQFF. The CDR3 DNA is TGCGCCAGCAGCCAAGGGGTTTCGAACCGTGGACTACAAGAGCAGTTCTTC.

The chain employs TRBV5-1 and TRBJ2-3; 9 positions agree with TRBD1. CDR1 is SGHRS, CDR2 YFSETQ, per germline. This CDR3 has 14 amino acids. With V trimmed by 5 bases and J by 4 bases, 5 bases remained unmatched. CDR3 nucleotides: TGCGCCAGCAGAGCCGGGACAGGGCCAGATACGCAGTATTTT. This codes for CASRAGTGPDTQYF.

This clone was counted once. The gene calls are TRBV18 and TRBJ2-1, with 12 nucleotides matching TRBD2. With V trimmed by 4 bases and J by 5 bases, 3 bases remained unmatched. Germline lookup yields CDR1 KGHSH and CDR2 LQKENI. CDR3 length: 15 amino acids. The CDR3 nucleotides read TGTGCCAGCTCACATCTAGCGGGAGGGCACAATGAGCAGTTCTTC. Protein: CASSHLAGGHNEQFF. Drawing the rest from reference TRBV18 and TRBJ2-1, the complete variable domain is NAGVMQNPRHLVRRRGQEARLRCSPMKGHSHVYWYRQLPEEGLKFMVYLQKENIIDESGMPKERFSAEFPKEGPSILRIQQVVRGDSAAYFCASSHLAGGHNEQFFGPGTRLTVL.

This chain connects TRBV28 to TRBJ2-2, with a tentative D call TRBD1 (6 bases). The CDR3 has 14 residues. Trimming took 4 bases from V and 8 from J, leaving 14 bases between them. The germline gives CDR1 MDHEN, CDR2 SYDVKM. This chain's CDR3 is CASSYLQGSGELFF. CDR3 nucleotide sequence: TGTGCCAGCAGTTATTTGCAGGGGAGTGGGGAGCTGTTTTTT.

This chain links TRBV11-2 with TRBJ2-7; a possible D gene is TRBD1 (7 bases). The CDR3 runs 14 residues. Trimming pared 1 base from V and 7 bases from J, leaving 14 bases between. The germline V gene encodes CDR1 SGHAT and CDR2 FQNNGV. DNA for the CDR3: TGTGCCAGCAGCTTAGCGGGCCAGGGGGGTGAGCAGTACTTC. Translation: CASSLAGQGGEQYF.

This clone has a handful of counts. The CDR3 coding sequence is TGTGCCAGCAGCTTACGGGTTAGCGGGAGGTCCAATGAGCAGTTCTTC. This codes for CASSLRVSGRSNEQFF. This chain links TRBV13 with TRBJ2-1; 10 nucleotides agree with TRBD2. The CDR3 sequence is 16 residues long. Germline CDR1 and CDR2: PRHDT and FYEKMQ (reference sequence). V was clipped by 2 bases and J by 6 bases; unmatched bases: 7.

V usage is TRBV5-6 and J usage is TRBJ1-2; D unresolved. CDR1 is SGHDT, CDR2 YYEEEE, per germline. The CDR3 has 15 residues. The V gene lost 1 base and the J gene lost 8 bases, with 18 bases spanning the gap. CDR3 sequence reads: CASSLLRLSGLGYTF. The CDR3 DNA is TGTGCCAGCAGCTTGCTCCGGCTGAGTGGGCTAGGCTACACCTTC.

The chain carries TRBV7-9 and TRBJ1-5; tentatively, D is TRBD1 (5 bases). The CDR3 totals 13 residues. Germline V lookup: CDR1 SEHNR, CDR2 FQNEAQ (reference sequence). V was trimmed by 5 bases and J by 4 bases, leaving 9 bases between them. DNA of the CDR3: TGTGCCAGCAGCGCCGACAGTAATCAGCCCCAGCATTTT. Protein sequence: CASSADSNQPQHF.

This clone showed up just once. V usage is TRBV9 and J usage is TRBJ2-1, with 9 bases aligning to TRBD2. The junction had 10 bases not matched to a gene; V was cut back by 0 bases and J by 6 bases. Germline V gene data show CDR1 as SGDLS and CDR2 as YYNGEE. The CDR3 consists of 17 residues. For the CDR3, the DNA is TGTGCCAGCAGCGTAGAGCGGGCTAGCGGGAAGATCAATGAGCAGTTCTTC. Protein sequence: CASSVERASGKINEQFF.

This clone is a singleton in its sample. The chain couples TRBV10-2 to TRBJ2-5; D may be TRBD2 (6 bases). The V gene lost 6 bases and the J gene lost 4 bases, with 27 bases spanning the gap. This CDR3 region has 18 residues. CDR1 is WSHSY and CDR2 is SAAADI in the germline V gene. The CDR3 DNA is TGCGCCAGCAGGGGAGTGGGGGGAAGGGGAGCAAGTGGAGAGACCCAGTACTTC. Amino acids: CASRGVGGRGASGETQYF.